The 27 T cell receptor beta chains given below trace back to one sample, sequenced in a study of cytotoxic CD8 clonotypes in ibrutinib-treated CLL. The repertoire was sequenced with immunoSEQ multiplex PCR; TCRdb's copy has only in-frame clones and lacks some. The sample lists 150,000 or so clones; over 60% were seen once. This specimen consisted of PBMCs, obtained after 12 months of ibrutinib treatment. The origin of the receptors is a human donor with chronic lymphocytic leukemia.

The DNA of the CDR3 is TGTGCCAGCAGCTCCGGGACAGGGACTTCACCCCTCCACTTT. Amino acid sequence: CASSSGTGTSPLHF. The chain carries TRBV6-5 and TRBJ1-6, with 9 bases matching TRBD1. The V gene end was trimmed by 6 bases and the J gene end by 9 bases; junction bases not matched to a gene: 6. Germline lookup yields CDR1 MNHEY and CDR2 SVGAGI. CDR3 length: 14 residues.

This chain connects TRBV18 to TRBJ2-7; 9 bases are a match to TRBD1. CDR3 size: 15 residues. Germline values: CDR1 KGHSH, CDR2 LQKENI. V was pared by 3 bases and J by 4 bases, with 7 bases of the junction left unmatched. CDR3 DNA: TGTGCCAGCTCACCTCCGGGACAGGGTATGTACGAGCAGTACTTC. Its translation is CASSPPGQGMYEQYF.

The chain joins TRBV9 to TRBJ1-4; D possibly corresponds to TRBD1 (5 bases). There are 15 residues in the CDR3. Germline CDR1 is SGDLS and CDR2 is YYNGEE. Trimming shortened V by 3 bases and J by 3 bases, and 12 bases separated the two germline ends. The chain's CDR3 is CASSAGTLANEKLFF. In DNA, the CDR3 is TGTGCCAGCAGCGCCGGGACCCTCGCTAATGAAAAACTGTTTTTT. The full variable domain, its missing parts supplied by reference TRBV9 and TRBJ1-4, is DSGVTQTPKHLITATGQRVTLRCSPRSGDLSVYWYQQSLDQGLQFLIQYYNGEERAKGNILERFSAQQFPDLHSELNLSSLELGDSALYFCASSAGTLANEKLFFGSGTQLSVL.

J is TRBJ1-5 and V is TRBV18, with TRBD1 matching 11 bases. J lost 5 bases, V lost 5 bases, and 5 bases had no gene match. CDR1 is KGHSH, CDR2 LQKENI, per germline. This CDR3 has 15 amino acids. CDR3 in DNA: TGTGCCAGCTCAAGGACAGGGGGCGAAGATCAGCCCCAGCATTTT. Its translation: CASSRTGGEDQPQHF.

This chain connects TRBV5-1 to TRBJ2-2, with D possibly being TRBD2 (6 bases). The CDR3 has 13 amino acids. V was clipped by 5 bases and J by 4 bases, with 9 bases between them. Germline V gene sequence: CDR1 SGHRS, CDR2 YFSETQ. CDR3 amino acids: CASSWGGTGELFF. The CDR3 region has the DNA TGCGCCAGCAGTTGGGGAGGCACCGGGGAGCTGTTTTTT.

The CDR3 bases are TGTGCCAGCAGTTTACTTGGGGCCCCTGAAGCTTTCTTT. Protein sequence: CASSLLGAPEAFF. This rearrangement joins TRBV27 to TRBJ1-1; maybe TRBD1 (5 bases). The CDR3 is 13 amino acids. The germline V and J ends were trimmed by 2 bases and 6 bases, with 10 bases remaining between them. Germline lookup yields CDR1 MNHEY and CDR2 SMNVEV (reference sequence).

The chain links TRBV7-6 to TRBJ2-1; weak D call: TRBD1 (6 bases). V lost 3 bases to trimming and J lost 4 bases, with 13 bases between them. This CDR3 comprises 15 residues. Germline V gives CDR1 SGHVS, CDR2 FNYEAQ. Here the CDR3 reads CASSLEGGTYNEQFF. As DNA, the CDR3 is TGTGCCAGCAGCTTGGAAGGGGGAACGTACAATGAGCAGTTCTTC.

The V and J genes are TRBV19 and TRBJ2-7; the match to TRBD2 covers 8 bases. From germline, CDR1 is LNHDA and CDR2 SQIVND (reference sequence). The CDR3 extends over 16 amino acids. The J segment lost 5 bases and the V segment lost 5 bases, leaving 14 bases of the junction unmatched. The CDR3 nucleotides are TGTGCCAGTAGTGCCACGCGAGGCGGGAGGCCCGACGAGCAGTACTTC. It translates to CASSATRGGRPDEQYF.

The rearrangement joins TRBV21-1 to TRBJ2-5; the table's D call, TRBD2, was not checked against the DNA. TRBV21-1 is given as a pseudogene. There are 16 residues in the CDR3. The CDR3 DNA sequence: TGTGCCAGCAGCCTAACTAGCGGGAGGGGCCAAGAGACCCAGTACTTC. This encodes CASSLTSGRGQETQYF.

This clone occurred once. The V call is TRBV21-1, the J call TRBJ1-4; the listed D gene, TRBD1, was not tested against the DNA. TRBV21-1 is a documented pseudogene. This CDR3 has 19 residues. The CDR3 loop reads CASSNTGTGGEESNEKLFF. For the CDR3, the DNA is TGTGCCAGCAGCAACACCGGGACAGGGGGCGAAGAATCTAATGAAAAACTGTTTTTT.

This clone appeared a few times. The chain is built from TRBV19 and TRBJ2-5, with 10 nucleotides matching TRBD2. The CDR3 is 15 residues long. V lost 3 bases to trimming and J lost 2 bases; unmatched junction nucleotides: 3. From germline, CDR1 is LNHDA and CDR2 SQIVND (reference sequence). The CDR3 DNA follows: TGTGCCAGTAGTATCGCTAGCGGGAGACAAGAGACCCAGTACTTC. Encoded protein: CASSIASGRQETQYF. Combining the CDR3 with reference TRBV19 and TRBJ2-5 gives the whole variable domain DGGITQSPKYLFRKEGQNVTLSCEQNLNHDAMYWYRQDPGQGLRLIYYSQIVNDFQKGDIAEGYSVSREKKESFPLTVTSAQKNPTAFYLCASSIASGRQETQYFGPGTRLLVL.

V gene TRBV6-5 combines with J gene TRBJ1-5; D not resolved. There are 13 residues in the CDR3. The V end lost 3 bases, the J end lost 5 bases, and 8 bases lay between the germline ends. Germline V gene data show CDR1 as MNHEY and CDR2 as SVGAGI. Written as DNA, the CDR3 is TGTGCCAGCAGTTATGGCAGATATCAGCCCCAGCATTTT. Amino acid sequence: CASSYGRYQPQHF.

This rearrangement joins TRBV10-3 to TRBJ1-1, with TRBD1 matching over 9 bases. V lost 4 bases and J lost 6; bases outside the gene matches: 3. The V gene's germline CDR1 is ENHRY and CDR2 SYGVKD. CDR3 length: 13 amino acids. CDR3: CAISAQGAAEAFF. As DNA, the CDR3 is TGTGCCATCAGTGCACAGGGGGCAGCTGAAGCTTTCTTT.

The chain carries TRBV14 and TRBJ2-1; tentative D call: TRBD1 (5 bases). V lost 1 base, J lost 5 bases, and 6 bases lay in between. Germline V gives CDR1 SGHDN, CDR2 FVKESK. The CDR3 loop spans 13 amino acids. Here the CDR3 DNA reads TGTGCCAGCAGCCAAGGCAGGGACAATGAGCAGTTCTTC. Protein product: CASSQGRDNEQFF.

The genes are TRBV28 and TRBJ2-7, with a tentative D call TRBD2 (5 bases). Trimming cost V 5 bases and J 9 bases, with 23 bases left between them. Germline CDR1 and CDR2: MDHEN and SYDVKM. This CDR3 contains 15 residues. The CDR3 loop reads CASSEYSPGPRGQYF. The DNA of the CDR3 is TGTGCCAGCAGTGAATACTCCCCCGGGCCCCGGGGGCAGTACTTC.

This chain links TRBV10-2 with TRBJ2-2; 9 bases match TRBD2. V lost 1 base and J lost 6; bases outside the gene matches: 6. This CDR3 is 16 amino acids long. Germline CDR1 reads WSHSY; CDR2 reads SAAADI. CDR3 in amino acids: CASSEWLAGSPGELFF. CDR3 nucleotide sequence: TGCGCCAGCAGTGAGTGGCTAGCGGGGTCTCCCGGGGAGCTGTTTTTT.

This clone was seen only a few times. The genes are TRBV7-2 and TRBJ1-2, with 7 bases that match TRBD1. V lost 3 bases, J lost 6 bases, and 1 base stayed unmatched. Per germline, CDR1 SGHTA and CDR2 FQGNSA. The CDR3 runs to 12 residues. Here the CDR3 DNA reads TGTGCCAGCAGCTTCCAGGGGGATGGCTACACCTTC. This gives the protein CASSFQGDGYTF.

This chain links TRBV19 with TRBJ2-2; 11 nucleotides line up with TRBD2. The V segment lost 3 bases and the J segment 6 bases; nucleotides outside the gene matches: 6. Germline-derived CDR1 and CDR2 are LNHDA and SQIVND (reference sequence). CDR3 length equals 16 residues. The CDR3: CASSITSGSLAGELFF. CDR3 sequence (DNA): TGTGCCAGTAGTATTACTAGCGGGAGTCTCGCCGGGGAGCTGTTTTTT.

This sequence joins TRBV6-6 and TRBJ2-7; D uncertain. V was trimmed by 2 bases and J by 2 bases, leaving 13 bases between them. Germline lookup yields CDR1 MNHNY and CDR2 SVGAGI (reference sequence). The CDR3 contains 15 residues. This CDR3 reads CASSYGQFGAYEQYF. DNA for the CDR3: TGTGCCAGCAGTTACGGGCAATTTGGGGCCTACGAGCAGTACTTC.

This clone occurred once. This chain joins TRBV14 and TRBJ2-7; the match to TRBD2 covers 9 bases. This CDR3 has 17 amino acids. J lost 4 bases, V lost 0 bases, and 10 bases had no gene match. CDR1 and CDR2 from the germline V gene are SGHDN and FVKESK. The CDR3 here is CASSQEGVSGRFYEQYF. The CDR3, as DNA: TGTGCCAGCAGCCAAGAGGGCGTTAGCGGGAGATTTTACGAGCAGTACTTC.

This chain's CDR3 is CASSLLGSGRDEQFF. The CDR3 region has the DNA TGTGCCAGCAGCTTATTGGGTAGCGGTAGGGATGAGCAGTTCTTC. The J gene is TRBJ2-1, the V gene TRBV7-2; perhaps TRBD2 as D (6 bases). Trimming pared 2 bases from V and 8 bases from J, leaving 16 bases between. The CDR3 contains 15 residues. Germline CDR1 and CDR2: SGHTA and FQGNSA.

The chain carries TRBV2 and TRBJ2-7, with 9 bases fitting TRBD2. The V gene's germline CDR1 is SNHLY and CDR2 FYNNEI. CDR3 length: 12 residues. After removal of 6 bases from V and 6 bases from J, the junction contained 3 bases not matched to a gene. CDR3 nucleotide sequence: TGTGCCAGCAGGGTAGCGGGAGCCGAGCAGTACTTC. Translating gives CASRVAGAEQYF.

This clone was detected once. The chain has TRBV6-1 and TRBJ2-3, with a weak D call TRBD1 (5 bases). Per the germline V gene, CDR1 is MNHNS and CDR2 is SASEGT. V gave up 7 bases and J gave up 6 bases, with 14 bases separating them. The CDR3 totals 13 residues. The CDR3 region is CASIGADLDTQYF. CDR3 nucleotides: TGTGCCAGCATAGGGGCGGATCTCGATACGCAGTATTTT.

The V gene is TRBV4-1, the J gene TRBJ1-2; D perhaps matches TRBD1 (5 bases). The length of the CDR3 is 15 residues. Germline V gene lookup returns CDR1 MGHRA and CDR2 YSYEKL. Deletions cut 1 base from V and 2 bases from J, with 11 bases between. The CDR3 DNA follows: TGCGCCAGCAGCCAAGTAGGGGAAGCGAACTATGGCTACACCTTC. Translating gives CASSQVGEANYGYTF.

The chain carries TRBV19 and TRBJ2-2; 7 bases align to TRBD2. CDR3 size: 16 residues. V shed 3 bases, J shed 4 bases, and the junction held 8 bases outside the gene matches. Germline V gene lookup returns CDR1 LNHDA and CDR2 SQIVND (reference sequence). As DNA, the CDR3 is TGTGCCAGTAGTATCGTGGGAGGGCCCGGCACCGGGGAGCTGTTTTTT. The encoded protein is CASSIVGGPGTGELFF.

The genes are TRBV10-3 and TRBJ1-5, with TRBD1 matching 11 bases. CDR1 and CDR2 from the germline V gene are ENHRY and SYGVKD. The CDR3 is 15 residues long. J was trimmed by 4 bases and V by 4 bases; bases with no gene match: 3. The CDR3 here is CAISAGTGGNQPQHF. CDR3 sequence (DNA): TGTGCCATCAGTGCCGGGACAGGGGGTAATCAGCCCCAGCATTTT.

This rearrangement joins TRBV19 to TRBJ2-7; 7 positions match TRBD1. After removal of 3 bases from V and 2 bases from J, the junction contained 1 base not matched to a gene. This CDR3 spans 13 amino acids. The germline V gene encodes CDR1 LNHDA and CDR2 SQIVND (reference sequence). CDR3: CASSIRGTYEQYF. CDR3 nucleotide sequence: TGTGCCAGTAGTATCAGGGGGACCTACGAGCAGTACTTC.